This TCR beta chain was recorded in a study of blood T cell repertoires in COVID-19. Study-wide context: Sources were T cells, B-cell-depleted T cells, or PBMCs; the material itself was cDNA or gDNA.

The protocol was immunoSEQ multiplex PCR, while the TCRdb copy is restricted to in-frame clones and leaves out a portion. The sample shows 200,000 to 300,000 clones, 84% of them seen only once. Germline-derived CDR1 and CDR2 are SQVTM and ANQGSEA. V was cut by 1 base and J by 5 bases, with 11 bases left in between. The length of the CDR3 is 14 residues. Only a few counts were recorded for this clone. The chain carries TRBV29-1 and TRBJ2-2; TRBD2 is a possible D gene (5 bases). Sequencing input: peripheral blood. The source of this sequence is a human donor in a cohort sampled during active COVID-19. CDR3 bases: TGCAGCGTTGAAGGGGGAAGAGGGACCGGGGAGCTGTTTTTT. Its translation is CSVEGGRGTGELFF.